The entry below describes one T cell receptor beta chain. Source study methods: Quantification of nucleated cells was approximated via reference gene primer amplification. TCRdb's table, derived via immunoSEQ multiplex PCR, lists solely in-frame clones and lacks some. V and J calls plus clone size are reproduced from that table; the DNA served to infer D and trimming. The table records approximately 250,000 clones, approximately 80% of them present only once. The sample is drawn from a study of blood T cell repertoires in COVID-19. As for the study in general: Material from acute and convalescent COVID-19 was sourced from the United States, Italy and Spain.

The V and J ends lost 3 bases and 2 bases, in that order; junction bases with no gene match: 6. The CDR3 covers 16 residues. CDR1 and CDR2 from the germline V gene are SGHDN and FVKESK. V is TRBV14 and J is TRBJ2-2; 7 bases line up with TRBD1. Material: peripheral blood. This clonotype was sampled from a man aged 35-49 years who had recovered from COVID-19. Here the CDR3 DNA reads TGTGCCAGCAGCCATCCGGGACAGATAAACACCGGGGAGCTGTTTTTT. Protein: CASSHPGQINTGELFF.